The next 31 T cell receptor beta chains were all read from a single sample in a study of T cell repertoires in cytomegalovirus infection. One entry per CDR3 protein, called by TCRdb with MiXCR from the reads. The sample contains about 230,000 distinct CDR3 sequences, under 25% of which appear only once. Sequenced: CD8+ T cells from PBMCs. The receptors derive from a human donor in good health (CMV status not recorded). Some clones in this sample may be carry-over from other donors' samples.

The CDR3 sequence: CSVLQGNYGYTF. In nucleotides, the CDR3 is TGCAGCGTCCTACAGGGGAACTATGGCTACACCTTC. This chain joins TRBV29-1 and TRBJ1-2, with 7 bases identical to TRBD1. The trim removed 6 bases at V and 2 bases at J, leaving 3 bases unmatched. This CDR3 comprises 12 residues. Germline V gene sequence: CDR1 SQVTM, CDR2 ANQGSEA.

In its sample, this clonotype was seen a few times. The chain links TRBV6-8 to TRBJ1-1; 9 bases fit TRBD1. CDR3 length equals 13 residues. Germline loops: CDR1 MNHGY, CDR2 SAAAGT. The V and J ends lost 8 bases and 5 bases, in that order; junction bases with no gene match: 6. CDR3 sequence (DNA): TGTGCCAGCGAGGGACAGGGAGGGACTGAAGCTTTCTTT. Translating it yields CASEGQGGTEAFF.

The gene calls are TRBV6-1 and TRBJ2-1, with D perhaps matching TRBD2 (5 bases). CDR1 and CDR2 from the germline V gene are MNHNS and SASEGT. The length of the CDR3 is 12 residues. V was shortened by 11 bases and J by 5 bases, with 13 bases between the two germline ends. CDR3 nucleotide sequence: TGTGCCGGTCTAGCCTCGGACAATGAGCAGTTCTTC. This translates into CAGLASDNEQFF.

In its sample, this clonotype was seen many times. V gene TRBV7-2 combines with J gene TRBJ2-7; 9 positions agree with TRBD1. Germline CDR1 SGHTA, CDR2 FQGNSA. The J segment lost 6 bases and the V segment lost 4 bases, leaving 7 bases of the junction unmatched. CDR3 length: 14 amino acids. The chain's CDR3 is CASSSPGQGLEQYF. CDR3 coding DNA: TGTGCCAGCAGCTCACCGGGACAGGGCCTCGAGCAGTACTTC.

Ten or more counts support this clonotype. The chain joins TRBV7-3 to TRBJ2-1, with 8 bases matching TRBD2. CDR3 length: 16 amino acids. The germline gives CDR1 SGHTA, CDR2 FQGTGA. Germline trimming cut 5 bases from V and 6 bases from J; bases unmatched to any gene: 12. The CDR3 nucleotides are TGTGCCAGCAGCCCCCAATCGGGGGGGCTCGCCAATGAGCAGTTCTTC. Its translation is CASSPQSGGLANEQFF.

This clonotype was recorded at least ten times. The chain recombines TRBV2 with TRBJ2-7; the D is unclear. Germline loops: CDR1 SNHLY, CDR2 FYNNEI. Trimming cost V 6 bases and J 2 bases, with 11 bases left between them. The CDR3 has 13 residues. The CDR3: CASSHGVAYEQYF. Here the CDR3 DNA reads TGTGCCAGCAGCCATGGAGTAGCCTACGAGCAGTACTTC.

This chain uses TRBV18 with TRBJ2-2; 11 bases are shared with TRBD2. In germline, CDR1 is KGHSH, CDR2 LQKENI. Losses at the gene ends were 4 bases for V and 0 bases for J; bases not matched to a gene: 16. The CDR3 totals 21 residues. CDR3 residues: CASSQPNALAGGFPNTGELFF. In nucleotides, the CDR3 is TGTGCCAGCTCACAACCGAATGCCCTAGCGGGGGGATTCCCGAACACCGGGGAGCTGTTTTTT.

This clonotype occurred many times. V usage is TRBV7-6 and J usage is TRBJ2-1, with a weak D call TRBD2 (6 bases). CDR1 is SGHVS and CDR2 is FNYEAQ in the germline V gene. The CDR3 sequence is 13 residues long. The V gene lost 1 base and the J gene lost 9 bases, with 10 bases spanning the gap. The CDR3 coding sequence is TGTGCCAGCAGCTTAGACTTCGGGAGTGAGCAGTTCTTC. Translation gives CASSLDFGSEQFF.

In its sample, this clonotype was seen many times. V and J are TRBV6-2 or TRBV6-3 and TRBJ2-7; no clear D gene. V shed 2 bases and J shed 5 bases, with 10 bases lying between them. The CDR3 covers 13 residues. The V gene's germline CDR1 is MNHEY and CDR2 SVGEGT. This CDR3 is CASSYGGFDEQYF. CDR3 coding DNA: TGTGCCAGCAGTTACGGTGGGTTCGACGAGCAGTACTTC.

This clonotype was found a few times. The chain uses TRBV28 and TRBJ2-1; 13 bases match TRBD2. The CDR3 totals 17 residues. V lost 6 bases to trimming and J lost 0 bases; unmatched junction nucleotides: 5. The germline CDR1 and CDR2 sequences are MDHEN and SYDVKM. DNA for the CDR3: TGTGCCAGCAGCCCGACTAGCGGGGGGAGCTCCTACAATGAGCAGTTCTTC. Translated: CASSPTSGGSSYNEQFF.

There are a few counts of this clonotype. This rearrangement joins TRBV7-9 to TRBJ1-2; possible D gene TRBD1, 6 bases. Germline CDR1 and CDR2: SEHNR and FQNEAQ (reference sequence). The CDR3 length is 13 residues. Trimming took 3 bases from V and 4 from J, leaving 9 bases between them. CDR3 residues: CASSFDRTYGYTF. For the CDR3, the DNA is TGTGCCAGCAGCTTCGACAGGACCTATGGCTACACCTTC.

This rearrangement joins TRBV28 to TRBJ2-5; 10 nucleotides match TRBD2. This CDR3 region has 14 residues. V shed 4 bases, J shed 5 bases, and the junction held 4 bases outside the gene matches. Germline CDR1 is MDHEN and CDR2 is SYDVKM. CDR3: CASSSMGLAETQYF. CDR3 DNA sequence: TGTGCCAGCAGTTCAATGGGACTAGCGGAGACCCAGTACTTC.

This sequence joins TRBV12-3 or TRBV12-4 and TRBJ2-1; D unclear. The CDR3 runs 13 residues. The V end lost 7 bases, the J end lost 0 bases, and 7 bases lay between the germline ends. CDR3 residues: CASTQSSYNEQFF. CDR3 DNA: TGTGCCAGCACCCAAAGCTCCTACAATGAGCAGTTCTTC.

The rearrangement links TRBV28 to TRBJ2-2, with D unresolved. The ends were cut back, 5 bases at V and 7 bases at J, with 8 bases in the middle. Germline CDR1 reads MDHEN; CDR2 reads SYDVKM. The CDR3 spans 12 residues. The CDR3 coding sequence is TGTGCCAGCAGTCTCAGCCTCGGGGAGCTGTTTTTT. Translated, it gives CASSLSLGELFF.

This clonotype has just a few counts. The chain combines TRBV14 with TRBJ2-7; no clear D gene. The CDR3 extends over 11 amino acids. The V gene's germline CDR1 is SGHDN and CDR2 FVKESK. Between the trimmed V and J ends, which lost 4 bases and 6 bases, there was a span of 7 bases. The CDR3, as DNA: TGTGCCAGCAGCCTCTCCCTCGAGCAGTACTTC. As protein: CASSLSLEQYF.

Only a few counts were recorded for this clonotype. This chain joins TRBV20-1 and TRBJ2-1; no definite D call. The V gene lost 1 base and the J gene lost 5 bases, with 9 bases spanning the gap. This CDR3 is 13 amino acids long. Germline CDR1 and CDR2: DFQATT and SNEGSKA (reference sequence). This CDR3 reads CSARVPTHNEQFF. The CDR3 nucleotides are TGCAGTGCTAGAGTCCCCACACACAATGAGCAGTTCTTC.

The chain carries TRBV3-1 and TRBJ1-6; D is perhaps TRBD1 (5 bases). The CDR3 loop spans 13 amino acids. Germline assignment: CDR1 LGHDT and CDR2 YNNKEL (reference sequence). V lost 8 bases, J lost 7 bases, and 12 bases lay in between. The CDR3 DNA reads TGTGCCAGCCAGAACCAGGGCAATTCACCCCTCCACTTT. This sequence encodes CASQNQGNSPLHF.

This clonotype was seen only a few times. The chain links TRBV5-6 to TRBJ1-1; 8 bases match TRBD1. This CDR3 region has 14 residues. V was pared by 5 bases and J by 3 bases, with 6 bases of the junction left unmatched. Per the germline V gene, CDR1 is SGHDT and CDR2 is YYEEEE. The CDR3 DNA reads TGTGCCAGCAGTTTCAAGACAGGGGACACTGAAGCTTTCTTT. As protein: CASSFKTGDTEAFF.

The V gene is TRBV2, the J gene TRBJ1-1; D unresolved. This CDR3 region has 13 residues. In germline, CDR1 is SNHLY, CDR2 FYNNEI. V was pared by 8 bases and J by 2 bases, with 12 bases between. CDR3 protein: CASVEYINTEAFF. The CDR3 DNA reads TGTGCCAGCGTGGAATACATAAACACTGAAGCTTTCTTT. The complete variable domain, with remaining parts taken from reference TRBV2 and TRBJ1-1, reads EPEVTQTPSHQVTQMGQEVILRCVPISNHLYFYWYRQILGQKVEFLVSFYNNEISEKSEIFDDQFSVERPDGSNFTLKIRSTKLEDSAMYFCASVEYINTEAFFGQGTRLTVV.

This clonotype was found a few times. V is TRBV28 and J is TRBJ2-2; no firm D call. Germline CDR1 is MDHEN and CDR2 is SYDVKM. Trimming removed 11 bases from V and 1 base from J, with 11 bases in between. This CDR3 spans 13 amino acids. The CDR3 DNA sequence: TGTGCCGTGCGAGAACTGAACACCGGGGAGCTGTTTTTT. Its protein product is CAVRELNTGELFF.

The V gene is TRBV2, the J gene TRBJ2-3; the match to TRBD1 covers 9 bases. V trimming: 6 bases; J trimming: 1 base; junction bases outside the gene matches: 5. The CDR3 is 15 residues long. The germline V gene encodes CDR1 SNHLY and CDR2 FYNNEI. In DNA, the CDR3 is TGTGCCAGCAGGAGGGGACAGGGTGGCACAGATACGCAGTATTTT. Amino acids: CASRRGQGGTDTQYF.

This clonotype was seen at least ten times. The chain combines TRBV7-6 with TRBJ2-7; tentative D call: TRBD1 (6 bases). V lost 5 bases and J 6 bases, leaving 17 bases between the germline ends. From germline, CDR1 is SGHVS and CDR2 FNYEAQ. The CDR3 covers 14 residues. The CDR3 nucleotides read TGTGCCAGCAGCCCTCAGGGGCCAGGGAGCGAGCAGTACTTC. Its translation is CASSPQGPGSEQYF.

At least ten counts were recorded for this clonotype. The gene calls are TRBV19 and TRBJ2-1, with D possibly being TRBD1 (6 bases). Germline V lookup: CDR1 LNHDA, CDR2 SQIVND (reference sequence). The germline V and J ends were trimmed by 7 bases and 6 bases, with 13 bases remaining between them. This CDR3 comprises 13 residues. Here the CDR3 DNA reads TGTGCCAGTAAGGGGGTGCTCTCCAATGAGCAGTTCTTC. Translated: CASKGVLSNEQFF.

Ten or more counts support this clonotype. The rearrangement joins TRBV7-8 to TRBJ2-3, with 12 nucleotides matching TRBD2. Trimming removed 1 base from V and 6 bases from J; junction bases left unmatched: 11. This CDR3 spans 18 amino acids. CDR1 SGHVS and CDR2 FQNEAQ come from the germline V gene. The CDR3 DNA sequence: TGTGCCAGCAGCTTAGTGGCTAGCGGGGGGGCAACCACGGATACGCAGTATTTT. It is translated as CASSLVASGGATTDTQYF.

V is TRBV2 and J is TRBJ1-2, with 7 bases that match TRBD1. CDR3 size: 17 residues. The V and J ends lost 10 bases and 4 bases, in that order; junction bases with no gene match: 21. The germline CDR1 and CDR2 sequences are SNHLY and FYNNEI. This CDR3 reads CATRGSNRGQEIYGYTF. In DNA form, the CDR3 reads TGTGCCACCCGGGGATCGAACAGGGGCCAAGAGATCTATGGCTACACCTTC.

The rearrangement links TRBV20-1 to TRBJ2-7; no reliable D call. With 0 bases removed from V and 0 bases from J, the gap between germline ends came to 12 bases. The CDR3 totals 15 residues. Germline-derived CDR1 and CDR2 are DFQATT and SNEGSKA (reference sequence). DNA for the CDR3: TGCAGTGCTAGAGAGGGTATCTCAAGCTCCTACGAGCAGTACTTC. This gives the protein CSAREGISSSYEQYF.

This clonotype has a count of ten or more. The CDR3 sequence: CASSPRLAGVLTDTQYF. DNA of the CDR3: TGTGCCAGCAGCCCGCGACTAGCGGGGGTACTCACAGATACGCAGTATTTT. The chain employs TRBV7-8 and TRBJ2-3; TRBD2 matches 12 bases. Trimming removed 5 bases from V and 2 bases from J; junction bases left unmatched: 8. Germline V gene sequence: CDR1 SGHVS, CDR2 FQNEAQ. There are 17 residues in the CDR3.

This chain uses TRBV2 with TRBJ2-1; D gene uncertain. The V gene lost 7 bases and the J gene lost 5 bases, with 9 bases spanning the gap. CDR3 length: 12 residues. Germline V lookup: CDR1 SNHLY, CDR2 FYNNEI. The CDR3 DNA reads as TGTGCCAGCAAGAAGATGGACAATGAGCAGTTCTTC. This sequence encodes CASKKMDNEQFF.

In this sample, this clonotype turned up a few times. CDR3 in DNA: TGCAGTGCTAGAGCCCTAGGGGGAAACGAGCAGTACTTC. Translated: CSARALGGNEQYF. The rearrangement links TRBV20-1 to TRBJ2-7; D is possibly TRBD1 (6 bases). Germline-derived CDR1 and CDR2 are DFQATT and SNEGSKA (reference sequence). The CDR3 contains 13 residues. Trimming removed 1 base from V and 5 bases from J, with 12 bases in between.

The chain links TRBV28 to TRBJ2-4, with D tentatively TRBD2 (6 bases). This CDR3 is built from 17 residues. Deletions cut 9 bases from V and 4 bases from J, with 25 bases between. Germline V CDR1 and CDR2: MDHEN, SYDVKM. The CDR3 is CASSLPRGPGDKNIQYF. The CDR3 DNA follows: TGTGCCAGTAGCCTACCTCGAGGCCCGGGGGATAAAAACATTCAGTACTTC.

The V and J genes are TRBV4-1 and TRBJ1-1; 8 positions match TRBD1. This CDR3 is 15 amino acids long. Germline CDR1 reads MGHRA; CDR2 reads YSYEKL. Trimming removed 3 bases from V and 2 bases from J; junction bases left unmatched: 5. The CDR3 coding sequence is TGCGCCAGCAGCCACGGACAGGGCATCAACACTGAAGCTTTCTTT. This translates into CASSHGQGINTEAFF.